This T cell receptor beta chain was identified in a study of naive and memory T cell subsets. A remark on this clonotype: Its antigen remains unknown.

Whole-study findings and limits: TCR abundance followed a power law differing between naive and memory subsets. A few larger clonotypes appeared in naive repertoires, especially CD8, possibly memory cells re-expressing CD45RA.

V was pared by 4 bases and J by 1 base, with 11 bases between. The CDR3 is made up of 15 amino acids. CDR1 LNHDA and CDR2 SQIVND come from the germline V gene (reference sequence). The beta constant-region primer was an equimolar mix of two oligonucleotides covering TRBC1 and TRBC2. Ligated cDNA was amplified by four rounds of PCR with nested alpha and beta constant-region primers and SP2. TCRdb called the UMI-ligation and nested PCR reads again in MiXCR, with one record for every CDR3 protein. The sample consists of 95,000 to 110,000 distinct CDR3 sequences, roughly 15% of them appearing once. The chain joins TRBV19 to TRBJ2-1; TRBD2 might be the D (5 bases). Sequencing was carried out using naive CD8+ T cells from blood. This receptor was identified in a human donor in good health. CDR3: CASSTPSGSYNEQFF. Here the CDR3 DNA reads TGTGCCAGTAGTACGCCCAGCGGTTCCTACAATGAGCAGTTCTTC.